These T cell receptor beta chains were read from a single sample in a study of shared clonotypes between healthy human individuals. Only in-frame clones appear in the TCRdb table, and some are missing; sequencing was by immunoSEQ multiplex PCR. The sample holds about 490,000 clones, 81% seen once. The sequenced sample was PBMCs. These receptors all come from a woman aged 40 to 50 in good health. Some clones in this sample may be carry-over from other donors' samples. CDR3s include the opening cysteine and the closing phenylalanine or tryptophan. A D gene is named only where the DNA matches it firmly. The listing skips clone size in some rows; elsewhere it reads once, few, many or a size class.

clone size,V gene,D gene,J gene,CDR3 protein,CDR3 DNA
NA,TRBV5-1,TRBD1,TRBJ1-2,CASSTGQGASAHGYTF,TGCGCCAGCAGCACCGGACAGGGGGCGTCAGCTCATGGCTACACCTTC
NA,TRBV5-1,TRBD1,TRBJ2-7,CASSWGTGTGGYEQYF,TGCGCCAGCAGCTGGGGCACCGGGACAGGGGGCTACGAGCAGTACTTC
few,TRBV28,NA,TRBJ2-7,CATQSWADSSYEQYF,TGTGCCACCCAGAGTTGGGCAGACTCCTCCTACGAGCAGTACTTC
many,TRBV9,NA,TRBJ2-7,CASSVSSASYEQYF,TGTGCCAGCAGCGTCTCTAGCGCCTCCTACGAGCAGTACTTC
NA,TRBV4-2,NA,TRBJ1-2,CASSQEVGYGYTF,TGTGCCAGCAGCCAAGAAGTCGGCTATGGCTACACCTTC
NA,TRBV5-1,NA,TRBJ2-3,CASSFRSGETDTQYF,TGCGCCAGCAGCTTTAGGAGCGGTGAAACAGATACGCAGTATTTT
NA,TRBV2,NA,TRBJ2-2,CASSLSGRSGELFF,TGTGCCAGCAGCTTATCAGGGCGGTCCGGGGAGCTGTTTTTT
NA,TRBV15,NA,TRBJ2-7,CATSRDQGPYEQYF,TGTGCCACCAGCAGAGATCAGGGACCCTACGAGCAGTACTTC
NA,TRBV12-5,TRBD1,TRBJ1-1,CASGLVLDFGTEINTEAFF,TGTGCTAGTGGTTTGGTACTTGATTTTGGGACAGAGATAAACACTGAAGCTTTCTTT
few,TRBV9,NA,TRBJ2-7,CATKRQDSSYEQYF,TGTGCCACTAAGCGACAGGATAGCTCCTACGAGCAGTACTTC
once,TRBV7-9,NA,TRBJ2-7,CASSLAIGKTYEQYF,TGTGCCAGCAGCTTAGCGATAGGAAAGACCTACGAGCAGTACTTC
NA,TRBV5-5,NA,TRBJ2-1,CASSLFRAGGEQFF,TGTGCCAGCAGCCTGTTTCGAGCCGGTGGTGAGCAGTTCTTC
NA,TRBV4-1,TRBD1,TRBJ2-7,CASSLGQGLYHEQYF,TGCGCCAGTAGCCTGGGACAGGGCCTATACCACGAGCAGTACTTC
NA,TRBV29-1,NA,TRBJ1-2,CSVGVAGEYGYTF,TGCAGCGTTGGGGTGGCAGGGGAATATGGCTACACCTTC
NA,TRBV5-1,NA,TRBJ2-3,CASSLASSTDTQYF,TGCGCCAGCAGCTTGGCGTCCTCCACTGATACGCAGTATTTT
NA,TRBV7-9,NA,TRBJ1-2,CASSPSGRGYYGYTF,TGTGCCAGCAGCCCCTCCGGGAGGGGATACTATGGCTACACCTTC
many,TRBV2,NA,TRBJ2-7,CASSPLVHEQYF,TGTGCCAGCAGTCCACTAGTTCACGAGCAGTACTTC
NA,TRBV7-9,NA,TRBJ1-1,CASSFGDVNTEAFF,TGTGCCAGCAGCTTTGGGGACGTGAACACTGAAGCTTTCTTT
many,TRBV7-2,TRBD2,TRBJ2-1,CASSLDAGGPYNEQFF,TGTGCCAGCAGCTTAGACGCGGGAGGGCCTTACAATGAGCAGTTCTTC
NA,TRBV19,NA,TRBJ1-1,CASSIEGYTEAFF,TGTGCCAGTAGTATAGAAGGGTACACTGAAGCTTTCTTT
NA,TRBV11-2,TRBD1,TRBJ2-1,CASSPPGQGYEQFF,TGTGCCAGCAGCCCCCCGGGACAGGGATATGAGCAGTTCTTC
many,TRBV5-1,TRBD1,TRBJ2-2,CASSVRTGGDTGELFF,TGCGCCAGCAGCGTTAGGACAGGGGGCGACACCGGGGAGCTGTTTTTT
NA,TRBV6-1,TRBD1,TRBJ1-2,CASSGAGTGFGGYTF,TGTGCCAGCAGTGGAGCCGGGACAGGGTTCGGGGGCTACACCTTC
NA,TRBV7-7,NA,TRBJ2-7,CASSSGTPVDEQYF,TGTGCCAGCAGCTCCGGGACGCCCGTCGACGAGCAGTACTTC
NA,TRBV11-2,TRBD2,TRBJ2-5,CASSPRTRQETQYF,TGTGCCAGCAGCCCTAGGACTAGACAAGAGACCCAGTACTTC
NA,TRBV10-3,TRBD1,TRBJ1-4,CAISVDRGRAEKLFF,TGTGCCATCAGTGTGGACAGGGGCCGGGCTGAAAAACTGTTTTTT
NA,TRBV28,NA,TRBJ1-2,CASSLFGGGVNYGYTF,TGTGCCAGCAGTTTATTCGGTGGAGGGGTTAACTATGGCTACACCTTC
NA,TRBV7-8,TRBD1,TRBJ1-3,CASSARTGQSSGNTIYF,TGTGCCAGCAGCGCGAGAACGGGACAGAGCTCTGGAAACACCATATATTTT
NA,TRBV28,TRBD2,TRBJ2-7,CASSLWTSGRREQYF,TGTGCCAGCAGCTTATGGACTAGCGGGAGGCGCGAGCAGTACTTC
NA,TRBV19,TRBD1,TRBJ2-7,CASSVRTGSSYEQYF,TGTGCCAGTAGTGTAAGGACAGGGAGCTCCTACGAGCAGTACTTC
NA,TRBV28,NA,TRBJ1-3,CASRYPGRGNTIYF,TGTGCCAGCAGGTATCCGGGCCGAGGAAACACCATATATTTT
NA,TRBV11-3,NA,TRBJ1-2,CASSATRGFGYTF,TGTGCCAGCAGCGCCACACGGGGATTCGGCTACACCTTC
NA,TRBV28,NA,TRBJ2-3,CASVSSWADTQYF,TGTGCCAGCGTATCTAGTTGGGCAGATACGCAGTATTTT
NA,TRBV2,TRBD1,TRBJ2-3,CASSARQGGTDTQYF,TGTGCCAGCAGTGCCAGACAGGGGGGCACAGATACGCAGTATTTT
many,TRBV28,NA,TRBJ2-1,CASSFSRTHYNEQFF,TGTGCCAGCAGTTTCTCGAGAACCCACTACAATGAGCAGTTCTTC
NA,TRBV28,TRBD1,TRBJ2-7,CASTVRDSSSYEQYF,TGTGCCAGCACCGTCCGGGACAGCAGCTCCTACGAGCAGTACTTC
NA,TRBV5-1,TRBD1,TRBJ2-4,CASSLEGQGARGDIQYF,TGCGCCAGCAGCTTGGAGGGACAGGGGGCGCGAGGGGACATTCAGTACTTC
few,TRBV6-6,TRBD2,TRBJ2-1,CASSGRAHNEQFF,TGTGCCAGTAGCGGGAGGGCCCACAATGAGCAGTTCTTC
NA,TRBV19,NA,TRBJ1-4,CASMGPRSSEKLFF,TGTGCTAGTATGGGGCCCCGGAGCTCAGAAAAACTGTTTTTT
NA,TRBV5-1,NA,TRBJ2-3,CASSLAGVSTDTQYF,TGCGCCAGCAGCTTGGCGGGAGTTTCCACAGATACGCAGTATTTT
NA,TRBV28,TRBD2,TRBJ2-3,CAVNGGGRVDTQYF,TGTGCCGTAAACGGGGGCGGGAGGGTTGATACGCAGTATTTT
few,TRBV27,TRBD2,TRBJ2-3,CASSAIPSGSTDTQYF,TGTGCCAGCAGCGCGATCCCTAGCGGGAGCACAGATACGCAGTATTTT
NA,TRBV7-9,NA,TRBJ1-3,CASSSAVSSHGIYF,TGTGCCAGCAGCTCGGCAGTCTCTTCTCACGGCATATATTTT
many,TRBV5-4,TRBD2,TRBJ2-7,CASSRGWTRGSYEQYF,TGTGCCAGCAGCCGAGGTTGGACTAGGGGCTCCTACGAGCAGTACTTC
NA,TRBV19,NA,TRBJ2-6,CASKGFSGANVLTF,TGTGCCAGTAAAGGATTCTCTGGGGCCAACGTCCTGACTTTC
NA,TRBV19,NA,TRBJ2-7,CASSGDPSYEQYF,TGTGCCAGTAGCGGGGACCCCTCCTACGAGCAGTACTTC
many,TRBV29-1,TRBD1,TRBJ1-6,CSVRRDREAPLHF,TGCAGCGTCAGACGCGACAGGGAGGCCCCCCTCCACTTT
NA,TRBV18,TRBD1,TRBJ1-4,CASSQTQGAREKLFF,TGTGCCAGCTCACAGACACAGGGGGCGCGGGAGAAACTGTTTTTT
few,TRBV30,NA,TRBJ2-5,CAWTLDGLQETQYF,TGTGCCTGGACTCTAGACGGTCTCCAAGAGACCCAGTACTTC
once,TRBV29-1,NA,TRBJ2-1,CSGTGYNEQFF,TGCAGCGGCACAGGGTACAATGAGCAGTTCTTC
NA,TRBV4-1,NA,TRBJ1-4,CASSQGSGAVKLFF,TGCGCCAGCAGCCAAGGGTCGGGGGCCGTAAAACTGTTTTTT
NA,TRBV30,TRBD2,TRBJ2-3,CAHSGSTDTQYF,TGTGCCCATAGCGGGAGCACAGATACGCAGTATTTT
NA,TRBV5-1,TRBD1,TRBJ1-2,CASSSTGEYGYTF,TGCGCCAGCAGCTCTACAGGGGAGTATGGCTACACCTTC
few,TRBV2,NA,TRBJ2-5,CASSGISSVETQYF,TGTGCCAGCAGTGGAATTTCTAGCGTGGAGACCCAGTACTTC